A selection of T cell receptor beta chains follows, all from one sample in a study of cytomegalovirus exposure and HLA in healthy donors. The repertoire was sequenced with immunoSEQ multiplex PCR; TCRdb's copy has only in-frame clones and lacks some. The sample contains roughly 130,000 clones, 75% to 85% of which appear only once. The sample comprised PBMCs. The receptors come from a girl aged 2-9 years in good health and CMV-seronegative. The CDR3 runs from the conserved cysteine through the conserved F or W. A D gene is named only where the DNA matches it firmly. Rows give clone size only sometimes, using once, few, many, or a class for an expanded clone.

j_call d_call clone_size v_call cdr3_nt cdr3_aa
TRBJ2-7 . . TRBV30 TGTGCCTGGAGTAAACAGTACGAGCAGTACTTC CAWSKQYEQYF
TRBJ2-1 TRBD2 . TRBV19 TGTGCCAGTAGGGGAATTGGGGGACTAGCGGGGTCGAGCTCCTACAATGAGCAGTTCTTC CASRGIGGLAGSSSYNEQFF
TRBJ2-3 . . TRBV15 TGTGCCACCAGCAGAGTTGCCGAGGGCGGGGGCACAGATACGCAGTATTTT CATSRVAEGGGTDTQYF
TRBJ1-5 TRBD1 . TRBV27 TGTGCCAGCAGTGTTCGGACAGGGGATGTTCATGGTCAGCCCCAGCATTTT CASSVRTGDVHGQPQHF
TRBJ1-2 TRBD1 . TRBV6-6 TGTGCCAGCAGTTACGAGGGGGCGTACTATGGCTACACCTTC CASSYEGAYYGYTF
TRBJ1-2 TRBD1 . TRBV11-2 TGTGCCAGCAGCTTAATAGCAGGGGGCGCAGTTGGCTACACCTTC CASSLIAGGAVGYTF
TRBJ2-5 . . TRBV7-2 TGTGCCAGCAGCTTACTCGGGGCTAGGGGGGAGACCCAGTACTTC CASSLLGARGETQYF
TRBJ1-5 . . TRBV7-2 TGTGCCAGCAGCTTAGATTCAGGGGGCAATCAGCCCCAGCATTTT CASSLDSGGNQPQHF
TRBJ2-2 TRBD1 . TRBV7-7 TGTGCTAGCAGCCCTAAGACAGGGGGATTGAACACCGGGGAGCTGTTTTTT CASSPKTGGLNTGELFF
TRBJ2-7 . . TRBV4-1 TGCGCCAGCAGCCAAGTTTGGGGCACCAATCCCTACGAGCAGTACTTC CASSQVWGTNPYEQYF
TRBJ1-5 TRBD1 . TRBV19 TGTGCCAGTAGCCCCGGGACAGTAGGCCGCCAGTCCCAGCATTTT CASSPGTVGRQSQHF
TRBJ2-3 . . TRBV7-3 TGTGCCAGCAGCTTAACGGCGCGGAGTAGCCCAGATACGCAGTATTTT CASSLTARSSPDTQYF
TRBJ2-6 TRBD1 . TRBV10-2 TGCGCCAGCAGACCCAGCGGACAGGGTTATACTGGGGCCAACGTCCTGACTTTC CASRPSGQGYTGANVLTF
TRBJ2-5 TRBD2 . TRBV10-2 TGCGCCAGCAGTGAGTTTGTGGGAGGGGACCAAGAGACCCAGTACTTC CASSEFVGGDQETQYF
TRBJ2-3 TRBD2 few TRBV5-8 TGTGCCAGCAGCTTCCTTAGCGGGTCTACAGATACGCAGTATTTT CASSFLSGSTDTQYF
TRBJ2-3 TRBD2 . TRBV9 TGTGCCAGCAGCGTAGTAGCGGGGGGGCCAGATACGCAGTATTTT CASSVVAGGPDTQYF
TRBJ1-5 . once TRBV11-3 TGTGCCAGCAGGGAGCAGAGGTCGAATCAGCCCCAGCATTTT CASREQRSNQPQHF
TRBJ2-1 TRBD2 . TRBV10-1 TGCGCCAGCAGTGAGTCGAGGTCCAGCGGGAGGAATGAGCAGTTCTTC CASSESRSSGRNEQFF
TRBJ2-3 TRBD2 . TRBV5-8 TGTGCCAGCAGCTCGGGAAAGACTAGCGGGGGGAGACCCACAGATACGCAGTATTTT CASSSGKTSGGRPTDTQYF
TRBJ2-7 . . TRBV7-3 TGTGCCAGCAGCTTATCGGGGGAGTTCGACGAGCAGTACTTC CASSLSGEFDEQYF
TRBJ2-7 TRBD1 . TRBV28 TGTGCCAGCAGAGGGACAGGCTACGAGCAGTACTTC CASRGTGYEQYF
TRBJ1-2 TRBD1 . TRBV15 TGTGCCACCAGCAGAGCGGACAGGGGGTATGGCTACACCTTC CATSRADRGYGYTF